The 24 T cell receptor delta chains below all came from one sample that was sequenced in a study of γδ T cells in repeated Plasmodium falciparum infection. TCRdb re-analyzed the multiplex PCR reads via CATT. The sample yields tens of thousands of delta-chain clones, roughly 0.98% seen once. Bulk repertoires came from Vgamma9/Vdelta2+ or Vdelta2-negative gammadelta T cells flow-sorted from PBMC. Material for sequencing was gamma-delta T cells from blood. Source of these receptors: a pool of human donors (malaria-infected and uninfected, not separated).

In this sample, this clone turned up a few times. The protein TCRdb gives is from a much larger clone and does not agree with this DNA's translation at residue 3, likely a read error; the protein shown here comes from the DNA. The rearrangement uses TRDV1 and TRDJ1, with D possibly being TRDD3 (6 bases). CDR1 and CDR2 (germline): TSWWSYY, QGS. CDR3 length: 15 residues. CDR3 amino acids: CAFGLPWGNTDKLIF. The CDR3 coding sequence is TGTGCTTTTGGGCTTCCCTGGGGTAACACCGATAAACTCATCTTT.

The table lists this clone with a few counts. A read error likely explains why the TCRdb protein, taken from a much larger clone, differs from this DNA's translation at residue 8; the protein shown is translated from the DNA. The J gene is TRDJ1, the V gene TRDV1; TRDD3 aligns across 8 bases. TCRdb offers no J gene call, so here the DNA was matched to germline to obtain one. Germline trimming cut 2 bases from V and 0 bases from J; bases unmatched to any gene: 32. In germline, CDR1 is TSWWSYY, CDR2 QGS. The length of the CDR3 is 25 residues. As DNA, the CDR3 is TGTGCTCTTGGGGAAAAGGTACTCCCAAATCCCCTGGGATGGGATACGCCCCATTACACCGATAAACTCATCTTT. Residues: CALGEKVLPNPLGWDTPHYTDKLIF.

Comment on this clone: A read error likely explains this, since a far larger clone differs by one base. Other DNA sequences in the sample encode the same CDR3. No J gene was named, though the V gene is TRDV1; TRDD3 reflects the table's D call only, with no check against the DNA. Looked up from germline, CDR1 is TSWWSYY and CDR2 is QGS. The CDR3 is 14 residues long. CDR3 region: CALGEIEYTDKLIF. In DNA form, the CDR3 reads TGTGCTCTTGGGGAGATAGAGTACACCGATAAACTCATCTTC.

This clone has a handful of counts. This likely traces to a read error, being one base from a far larger clone. This same CDR3 is encoded by further DNA sequences in the sample. The chain has TRDV1 and TRDJ1; 7 bases fit TRDD3. TCRdb is silent on the J gene; assignment here came from matching the DNA to germline. CDR3 length: 24 residues. Germline values: CDR1 TSWWSYY, CDR2 QGS. V gave up 9 bases and J gave up 1 base; unmatched junction bases: 38. This CDR3 is CALGPSPPLDTLLGTSGVTDKLIF. The CDR3 region has the DNA TGTGCTCTCGGTCCCTCCCCCCCACTCGACACCTTACTGGGGACCTCGGGTGTCACCGATAAACTCATCTTT.

Regarding this clone: TCRdb's protein for this DNA is that of a much larger clone and differs from the translation at residue 4, likely a read error; the protein shown is the DNA translation. The chain combines TRDV2 with TRDJ1, with 10 bases aligning to TRDD3. Here the J gene came from matching the DNA to germline, since TCRdb omits it. CDR3 length: 18 amino acids. From germline, CDR1 is GEAIGNYY and CDR2 EKD. The CDR3 reads CACVTVGKGDTSTDKLIF. In DNA form, the CDR3 reads TGTGCCTGTGTCACCGTAGGGAAGGGGGATACGTCGACCGATAAACTCATCTTT.

This clone was counted ten times or more. A much larger clone lies one base from this, so it may be a read error. CDR3 DNA: TGTGCTCTTGGGGAAGATCGTAAACTCATCTTT. Protein sequence: CALGEDRKLIF. The chain carries TRDV1 and TRDJ1; D uncertain. The CDR3 is 11 residues long. Trimming removed 2 bases at V and 7 bases at J, with 5 bases between. Per the germline V gene, CDR1 is TSWWSYY and CDR2 is QGS.

This clone was counted a few times. The protein held in TCRdb is that of a much larger clone and does not match this DNA's translation at residue 3, likely because of a read error; the protein shown is translated from the DNA. The chain uses TRDV2 and TRDJ1; TRDD3 aligns across 10 bases. The J gene was missing in TCRdb and was found by matching the end of the DNA to germline. CDR1 is GEAIGNYY, CDR2 EKD, per germline. This CDR3 has 13 amino acids. CDR3 residues: CARDLLGDHKLIF. CDR3 bases: TGTGCCCGTGATTTACTGGGGGATCATAAACTCATCTTT.

On this clone itself: TCRdb attributes to this sequence the protein of a much larger clone, which differs from the DNA translation at residue 9; a read error is likely, and the protein displayed is translated from the DNA. The chain employs TRDV1 and TRDJ1; no definite D call. The CDR3 loop spans 14 amino acids. The germline gives CDR1 TSWWSYY, CDR2 QGS. V was shortened by 4 bases and J by 5 bases, with 14 bases between the two germline ends. Written as DNA, the CDR3 is TGTGCTCTTGGGGTCCCAAATGTGCAGGATAAACTCATCTTT. It codes for CALGVPNVQDKLIF.

This clone was seen a handful of times. This likely traces to a read error, being one base from a far larger clone. The sample contains more than one DNA sequence encoding this CDR3. For the V gene the call is TRDV1; the J gene has no call; the tabulated D call, TRDD3, remains unverified against the DNA. The CDR3 has 25 amino acids. The germline gives CDR1 TSWWSYY, CDR2 QGS. Here the CDR3 DNA reads TGTGCTCTTGGGGAAAGGGTTCTGGGTTTCGGTCCTCCCGTACTGGGGGACCCCTACACCGATAAACTCATCTTC. It is translated as CALGERVLGFGPPVLGDPYTDKLIF.

This clone showed up many times. TCRdb shows a much larger clone's protein in place of this DNA's translation, and the two differ at residue 12, likely through a read error; the protein shown is translated from the DNA. The chain carries TRDV2 and TRDJ1, with TRDD3 matching 11 bases. The J segment lost 7 bases and the V segment lost 3 bases, leaving 15 bases of the junction unmatched. CDR3 size: 17 residues. Germline V gene lookup returns CDR1 GEAIGNYY and CDR2 EKD. The CDR3, as DNA: TGTGCCTGTGACCTACTGGGGGATAAGACGGAAGCGCCTAAACTCATCTTT. Protein sequence: CACDLLGDKTEAPKLIF.

Turning to this clone: The TCRdb protein comes from a much larger clone and disagrees with this DNA's translation at residue 16, likely due to a read error; the protein given here is derived from the DNA. The J gene has no call, while the V gene is TRDV2; the tabulated D call, TRDD3, remains unverified against the DNA. The germline gives CDR1 GEAIGNYY, CDR2 EKD. The CDR3 has 18 amino acids. CDR3 amino acids: CACDTVSGYAGYTDKHIF. As DNA, the CDR3 is TGTGCCTGTGACACCGTCTCGGGATACGCGGGGTACACCGATAAACACATCTTT.

A few counts support this clone. This likely came from a read error, as a far larger clone is one base away. The chain uses TRDV2 and TRDJ1; 11 bases agree with TRDD3. No J segment appears in TCRdb, so it was assigned here by matching the sequence to germline. V gave up 3 bases and J gave up 0 bases; unmatched junction bases: 20. The CDR3 is 21 amino acids. Per the germline V gene, CDR1 is GEAIGNYY and CDR2 is EKD. CDR3 loop: CACDALMGDTGSRGNTDKLIF. DNA for the CDR3: TGTGCCTGTGACGCCCTAATGGGGGATACGGGGTCGCGCGGGAACACCGATAAACTCATCTTT.

This clone was seen ten or more times. TCRdb records a much larger clone's protein for this DNA, with a difference at residue 6 that likely arises from a read error; the protein given is the translation of the DNA. The rearrangement links TRDV2 to TRDJ1, with 7 nucleotides matching TRDD3. The J gene, not given by TCRdb, was assigned here from a germline match of the nucleotide sequence. Trimming removed 1 base from V and 2 bases from J; junction bases left unmatched: 15. The CDR3 runs 18 residues. CDR1 is GEAIGNYY and CDR2 is EKD in the germline V gene. DNA for the CDR3: TGTGCCTGTGACACTAGGGCCTGGGGGGGGCCCACAACCGATAAACTCATCTTT. Translating gives CACDTRAWGGPTTDKLIF.

This clone has more than one count but fewer than ten. This probably arose from a read error, given a far larger clone one base away. Other nucleotide sequences in the sample specify the same CDR3. The J gene went uncalled, whereas the V gene is TRDV2; TRDD3, as called in the table, went unchecked against the DNA. The CDR3 contains 18 residues. Germline CDR1 reads GEAIGNYY; CDR2 reads EKD. CDR3 sequence (DNA): TGTGCCTGTGAGCCCCTCTCTACTGGGGTCGGGTACACCGATAAACTTATCTTT. Translated, it gives CACEPLSTGVGYTDKLIF.

This clone was seen repeatedly, ten times or more. A far larger clone is a single base away, which makes a read error likely. At the DNA level, this CDR3 is encoded by other sequences in the same sample as well. J is TRDJ2 and V is TRDV2, with 10 bases fitting TRDD3. As TCRdb names no J gene, one was assigned here on the basis of a DNA match to germline. Germline CDR1 and CDR2: GEAIGNYY and EKD. This CDR3 region has 20 residues. The CDR3 DNA sequence: TGCGCCTGTGACACCCTTACTGGGGGATCGAGCAAAGATTTGACAGCACAACTCTTCTTT. Translated, it gives CACDTLTGGSSKDLTAQLFF.

Worth noting for this clone: A read error is the likely source, as a far larger clone sits one nucleotide away. The same CDR3 arises from other DNA sequences in this sample as well. The gene calls are TRDV1 and TRDJ1; D is unresolved. TCRdb leaves out the J gene; it was filled in here by matching the DNA to germline. V lost 0 bases and J 0 bases, leaving 29 bases between the germline ends. This CDR3 is built from 22 residues. From germline, CDR1 is TSWWSYY and CDR2 QGS. CDR3: CALGELKPNPKGPAQYTDKLIF. CDR3 nucleotide sequence: TGTGCTCTTGGGGAACTCAAACCAAATCCGAAGGGACCCGCACAGTACACCGATAAACTCATCTTT.

This clone was detected only a few times. The TCRdb protein comes from a much larger clone and disagrees with this DNA's translation at residue 12, likely due to a read error; the protein given here is derived from the DNA. V gene TRDV1 combines with J gene TRDJ1; maybe TRDD3 (6 bases). The CDR3 totals 22 residues. Trimming left V 3 bases short and J 3 bases short, with 35 bases between. Germline V lookup: CDR1 TSWWSYY, CDR2 QGS. The CDR3 DNA sequence: TGTGCTCTTGGGGAGCCCAATACAGCTCGGATACCGGGGGTCCTCCTGCCCGATAAACTCATCTTT. Its protein is CALGEPNTARIPGVLLPDKLIF.

This clone was seen only a few times. A single base is all that separates this from a far larger clone, so a read error is likely. Additional DNA sequences in this sample encode the identical CDR3. A V gene of TRDV2 was called, but no J gene was assigned; TRDD3, the table's D call, lacks a check against the DNA. Germline V CDR1 and CDR2: GEAIGNYY, EKD. This CDR3 spans 18 amino acids. CDR3 region: CACDYAGGYDIYTDKLIF. As DNA, the CDR3 is TGTGCCTGTGACTATGCTGGGGGATACGACATATACACCGATAAGCTCATCTTT.

This clone was observed a few times. This likely stems from a read error, as it lies one base from a far larger clone. The sample contains more than one DNA sequence encoding this CDR3. No call exists for the J gene, whereas the V gene is TRDV2; the D segment call TRDD3 is taken from the table without a DNA check. Germline CDR1 and CDR2: GEAIGNYY and EKD. This CDR3 has 16 amino acids. The CDR3 nucleotides read TGTGCCTGTGACAATTTGGGGGATACCAGTACCGATAAACTCATCTTC. It translates to CACDNLGDTSTDKLIF.

A word on this clone: The mismatch at residue 16 between this DNA's translation and the TCRdb protein of a much larger clone likely reflects a read error; the protein shown is translated from the DNA. This chain uses TRDV1 with TRDJ1; the match to TRDD3 covers 12 bases. This CDR3 is 18 amino acids long. CDR1 and CDR2 (germline): TSWWSYY, QGS. In nucleotides, the CDR3 is TGTGCTCTTGGGGAAACTAGGACTGGGGGATACCTATCGACAAAACCCATCTTT. This codes for CALGETRTGGYLSTKPIF.

Worth noting for this clone: A far more abundant clone sits one base away, making this likely a read error. At the DNA level, this CDR3 is encoded by other sequences in the same sample as well. The rearrangement uses TRDV2 and TRDJ1; 11 bases agree with TRDD3. TCRdb does not report a J gene; here it was assigned by matching the DNA to germline references. Trimming took 3 bases from V and 3 from J; bases not matched to a gene: 20. The germline gives CDR1 GEAIGNYY, CDR2 EKD. The CDR3 covers 20 residues. CDR3 DNA: TGTGCCTGTGACCCGCTCTATGTTACTGGGGGATATACTTCATCCGATAAACTCATCTTT. Translation gives CACDPLYVTGGYTSSDKLIF.

Within the sample, this clone is medium-sized (0.01 to 0.1%). Other nucleotide sequences from this sample produce the same CDR3. The chain uses TRDV2 and TRDJ1, with D unresolved. V lost 0 bases and J 0 bases, leaving 7 bases between the germline ends. CDR1 and CDR2 from the germline V gene are GEAIGNYY and EKD. The CDR3 runs 14 residues. CDR3 loop: CACDTGGYTDKLIF. The CDR3 nucleotides read TGTGCCTGTGACACCGGAGGCTACACCGATAAACTCATCTTT.

This clone was counted many times. This sample also contains other DNA sequences that code for the same CDR3. The chain is built from TRDV1 and TRDJ1; D might be TRDD3 (6 bases). The V gene's germline CDR1 is TSWWSYY and CDR2 QGS. The CDR3 runs to 22 residues. V lost 0 bases to trimming and J lost 0 bases, with 29 bases between them. The CDR3: CALGELVPAAVDTEVNTDKLIF. For the CDR3, the DNA is TGTGCTCTTGGGGAACTAGTCCCTGCTGCTGTTGATACGGAAGTAAACACCGATAAACTCATCTTT.

This clone occurred a few times. The amino acid sequence in TCRdb belongs to a much larger clone and departs from this DNA's translation at residue 4, likely a sequencing read error; the sequence shown is translated from the DNA. This rearrangement joins TRDV1 to TRDJ1; D gene ambiguous. Here the J gene came from matching the DNA to germline, since TCRdb omits it. The CDR3 is 16 amino acids. Between the trimmed V and J ends, which lost 8 bases and 3 bases, there was a span of 22 bases. Germline-derived CDR1 and CDR2 are TSWWSYY and QGS. The CDR3 DNA sequence: TGTGCTCTTCAGACCGCAACAAGGAGTTCGGCCGATAAACTCATCTTT. Amino acids: CALQTATRSSADKLIF.